This T cell receptor (beta chain) came from a study of T cells in localized non-small cell lung cancer. Generated by immunoSEQ multiplex PCR, the TCRdb table keeps only in-frame clones and is missing some. Among approximately 1,400 clones listed, 25% were seen once. In its sample, this clone is medium-sized. Its specificity is unknown. This CDR3 comprises 17 residues. Trimming pared 10 bases from V and 7 bases from J, leaving 30 bases between. The germline gives CDR1 MNHGY, CDR2 SAAAGT. Study-wide results and limits: Maximal T cell clonality occurred in uninvolved adjacent lung, with tumor ranking below it.

The starting material was lung tumor tissue, obtained before any cancer treatment. The chain combines TRBV6-8 with TRBJ2-3; possible D gene TRBD2, 6 bases. This receptor was identified in a woman aged 35 to 70 with stage I lung adenocarcinoma. CDR3 in amino acids: CAIRTQPGVGRLYTQYF. The DNA of the CDR3 is TGTGCCATCAGGACTCAACCGGGGGTAGGAAGGCTATATACGCAGTATTTT.